Below are 24 T cell receptor beta chains sequenced from a single sample in a study of blood T cell repertoires in COVID-19. Here immunoSEQ multiplex PCR was the method, and the copy in TCRdb shows in-frame clones only, minus some. This sample yields fewer than 250,000 clones, of which roughly 84% are seen a single time; approximately 7.3% belongs to the top ten. Material: PBMCs or T cells enriched from blood (not recorded which). These receptors were collected from a woman in her thirties or forties who had recovered from COVID-19.

The chain is built from TRBV5-4 and TRBJ1-4; D perhaps matches TRBD1 (6 bases). Germline V gives CDR1 SGHNT, CDR2 YYREEE (reference sequence). V was clipped by 4 bases and J by 3 bases, with 13 bases between them. The CDR3 sequence is 15 residues long. Here the CDR3 DNA reads TGTGCCAGCAGCCCCGAGACAGGTCCTAATGAAAAACTGTTTTTT. Translating gives CASSPETGPNEKLFF.

The chain recombines TRBV7-8 with TRBJ1-4; 11 bases line up with TRBD1. Per the germline V gene, CDR1 is SGHVS and CDR2 is FQNEAQ. The length of the CDR3 is 16 residues. V trimming: 5 bases; J trimming: 5 bases; junction bases outside the gene matches: 7. The CDR3 DNA is TGTGCCAGCAGCGTGGGGACAGGGGGAGTGAATGAAAAACTGTTTTTT. This sequence encodes CASSVGTGGVNEKLFF.

The genes are TRBV28 and TRBJ1-4; a weak D match, TRBD1 (6 bases). Trimming stripped 8 bases from V and 7 bases from J, with 14 bases between. The CDR3 has 13 residues. Per germline, CDR1 MDHEN and CDR2 SYDVKM. Written as DNA, the CDR3 is TGTGCCAGCGGGGACACCCCCGCTGAAAAACTGTTTTTT. Protein: CASGDTPAEKLFF. The variable domain in full, completed from reference TRBV28 and TRBJ1-4, reads DVKVTQSSRYLVKRTGEKVFLECVQDMDHENMFWYRQDPGLGLRLIYFSYDVKMKEKGDIPEGYSVSREKKERFSLILESASTNQTSMYLCASGDTPAEKLFFGSGTQLSVL.

The chain links TRBV30 to TRBJ1-5; perhaps TRBD1 as D (6 bases). The CDR3 has 14 amino acids. CDR1 and CDR2 (germline): GTSNPN, SVGIG (reference sequence). Trimming shortened V by 4 bases and J by 0 bases, and 10 bases separated the two germline ends. The CDR3 sequence: CAWKGEYSNQPQHF. DNA for the CDR3: TGTGCCTGGAAGGGGGAGTATAGCAATCAGCCCCAGCATTTT.

The gene calls are TRBV10-3 and TRBJ2-7, with a weak D call TRBD1 (5 bases). Per the germline V gene, CDR1 is ENHRY and CDR2 is SYGVKD. Between the trimmed V and J ends, which lost 7 bases and 3 bases, there was a span of 13 bases. This CDR3 is built from 13 residues. CDR3 sequence: CAITQGSGYEQYF. DNA for the CDR3: TGTGCCATCACTCAGGGCAGTGGCTACGAGCAGTACTTC.

The rearrangement joins TRBV5-1 to TRBJ2-3; TRBD1 aligns across 10 bases. The germline gives CDR1 SGHRS, CDR2 YFSETQ. The ends lost 3 bases at V and 7 bases at J; junction bases unmatched: 29. The CDR3 runs to 22 residues. The CDR3, as DNA: TGCGCCAGCAGCTCCAGGAATCGGGACAGGGGATACAGCGGGCCTCCCACGAATACGCAGTATTTT. It codes for CASSSRNRDRGYSGPPTNTQYF.

The CDR3 DNA is TGCGCCAGCAGCCAAGTGCCCAGGGGGAACACCGGGGAGCTGTTTTTT. This encodes CASSQVPRGNTGELFF. V usage is TRBV4-1 and J usage is TRBJ2-2; maybe TRBD1 (6 bases). Trimming cost V 1 base and J 1 base, with 10 bases left between them. Germline loops: CDR1 MGHRA, CDR2 YSYEKL. This CDR3 has 16 residues.

The V gene is TRBV10-3, the J gene TRBJ2-2; 10 bases align to TRBD1. Germline V gives CDR1 ENHRY, CDR2 SYGVKD. CDR3 length equals 14 residues. Germline trimming cut 10 bases from V and 6 bases from J; bases unmatched to any gene: 8. The CDR3: CATRGTGEPGELFF. CDR3 DNA: TGTGCCACCAGAGGGACAGGGGAGCCCGGGGAGCTGTTTTTT.

V is TRBV30 and J is TRBJ2-1; D might be TRBD2 (6 bases). There are 14 residues in the CDR3. Germline assignment: CDR1 GTSNPN and CDR2 SVGIG (reference sequence). The ends were cut back, 3 bases at V and 0 bases at J, with 9 bases in the middle. CDR3 in amino acids: CAWRSGSSYNEQFF. CDR3 DNA sequence: TGTGCCTGGAGGTCCGGGAGCTCCTACAATGAGCAGTTCTTC.

The count of this clone is one. This chain uses TRBV28 with TRBJ1-3; D not certain. V dropped 5 bases and J dropped 0 bases, with 14 bases sitting between them. CDR3 length: 16 residues. Germline V gene data show CDR1 as MDHEN and CDR2 as SYDVKM. The chain's CDR3 is CASSPWRVPSGNTIYF. The DNA of the CDR3 is TGTGCCAGCAGTCCATGGAGGGTCCCCTCTGGAAACACCATATATTTT. Drawing the rest from reference TRBV28 and TRBJ1-3, the complete variable domain is DVKVTQSSRYLVKRTGEKVFLECVQDMDHENMFWYRQDPGLGLRLIYFSYDVKMKEKGDIPEGYSVSREKKERFSLILESASTNQTSMYLCASSPWRVPSGNTIYFGEGSWLTVV.

This clone was seen once. V is TRBV12-5 and J is TRBJ1-1, with 8 bases aligning to TRBD1. Looked up from germline, CDR1 is LGHNT and CDR2 is FRNRAP. This CDR3 spans 13 amino acids. Unmatched junction bases numbered 7, after V lost 6 bases and J lost 7 bases. The CDR3: CASGTGGGNEAFF. CDR3 sequence (DNA): TGTGCTAGTGGAACAGGGGGTGGAAATGAAGCTTTCTTT.

The chain couples TRBV27 to TRBJ2-7, with 12 bases fitting TRBD2. The CDR3 has 15 residues. The ends lost 3 bases at V and 2 bases at J; junction bases unmatched: 2. CDR1 is MNHEY and CDR2 is SMNVEV in the germline V gene (reference sequence). The CDR3 reads CASSLGLAGAYEQYF. The DNA for the CDR3 is TGTGCCAGCAGTTTGGGACTAGCGGGCGCCTACGAGCAGTACTTC.

The V gene is TRBV30, the J gene TRBJ2-2; 10 bases match TRBD2. V trimming: 6 bases; J trimming: 6 bases; junction bases outside the gene matches: 7. The germline gives CDR1 GTSNPN, CDR2 SVGIG (reference sequence). This CDR3 spans 14 amino acids. CDR3 coding DNA: TGTGCCTGCAGACTAGCGGGTATGGCCGGGGAGCTGTTTTTT. The encoded protein is CACRLAGMAGELFF.

The V gene is TRBV2, the J gene TRBJ2-2, with 7 bases that match TRBD1. CDR1 SNHLY and CDR2 FYNNEI come from the germline V gene. The CDR3 runs 14 residues. With 6 bases clipped from V and 4 bases from J, the junction kept 5 bases outside the gene matches. CDR3 amino acids: CASSPGQLTGELFF. In nucleotides, the CDR3 is TGTGCCAGCAGCCCGGGACAGCTCACCGGGGAGCTGTTTTTT.

This chain links TRBV24-1 with TRBJ1-1; D is perhaps TRBD1 (6 bases). Trimming took off 12 bases at V and 4 bases at J, with 17 bases between the two ends. The CDR3 extends over 13 amino acids. CDR1 and CDR2 (germline): KGHDR, SFDVKD. The CDR3 loop reads CAAYYDRTTEAFF. The DNA of the CDR3 is TGTGCCGCGTATTATGACAGGACCACTGAAGCTTTCTTT.

This clone was counted a single time. This chain joins TRBV19 and TRBJ2-1; 8 bases agree with TRBD2. This CDR3 has 16 residues. CDR1 is LNHDA, CDR2 SQIVND, per germline (reference sequence). Trimming cost V 2 bases and J 2 bases; bases outside gene matches: 5. CDR3 sequence reads: CASSITGRAAYNEQFF. The CDR3 nucleotides are TGTGCCAGTAGTATAACCGGGAGGGCCGCCTACAATGAGCAGTTCTTC.

The chain is built from TRBV28 and TRBJ1-5, with TRBD1 as a possible D gene (5 bases). V was pared by 4 bases and J by 0 bases, with 25 bases between. The length of the CDR3 is 20 residues. Germline V gene lookup returns CDR1 MDHEN and CDR2 SYDVKM. CDR3 region: CASSSTLGHFQAYSNQPQHF. The CDR3 DNA reads TGTGCCAGCAGTTCGACGCTTGGACACTTCCAGGCCTATAGCAATCAGCCCCAGCATTTT. The entire variable domain, with the rest obtained from reference TRBV28 and TRBJ1-5, is as follows: DVKVTQSSRYLVKRTGEKVFLECVQDMDHENMFWYRQDPGLGLRLIYFSYDVKMKEKGDIPEGYSVSREKKERFSLILESASTNQTSMYLCASSSTLGHFQAYSNQPQHFGDGTRLSIL.

A word on this clone: Different DNA sequences within this sample yield the same CDR3. This chain uses TRBV11-3 with TRBJ2-3, with 7 bases matching TRBD2. This CDR3 contains 15 residues. With V trimmed by 5 bases and J by 2 bases, 7 bases remained unmatched. The germline V gene has CDR1 SGHNT and CDR2 YENEEA. The CDR3 reads CASSPRLADTDTQYF. The CDR3 nucleotides read TGTGCCAGCAGCCCTCGACTAGCAGACACAGATACGCAGTATTTT.

The chain couples TRBV18 to TRBJ1-2; TRBD1 is a possible D gene (5 bases). The germline CDR1 and CDR2 sequences are KGHSH and LQKENI. The V gene lost 4 bases and the J gene lost 1 base, with 10 bases spanning the gap. This CDR3 region has 14 residues. For the CDR3, the DNA is TGTGCCAGCTCACAATACGACAGTAACTATGGCTACACCTTC. It is translated as CASSQYDSNYGYTF. Variable domain in full (rest from reference TRBV18 and TRBJ1-2): NAGVMQNPRHLVRRRGQEARLRCSPMKGHSHVYWYRQLPEEGLKFMVYLQKENIIDESGMPKERFSAEFPKEGPSILRIQQVVRGDSAAYFCASSQYDSNYGYTFGSGTRLTVV.

V is TRBV2 and J is TRBJ1-5, with D uncertain. The CDR3 is 13 amino acids. Between the trimmed V and J ends, which lost 8 bases and 5 bases, there was a span of 13 bases. The germline V gene has CDR1 SNHLY and CDR2 FYNNEI. The CDR3 region is CASHRGWDQPQHF. The CDR3 DNA reads TGTGCCAGCCACAGAGGGTGGGATCAGCCCCAGCATTTT.

CDR3 bases: TGTGCCAGCAGCGTAGGCAGAGGACAGGGGTACGGCTACACCTTC. It is translated as CASSVGRGQGYGYTF. This chain connects TRBV9 to TRBJ1-2, with 9 bases lining up with TRBD1. V dropped 0 bases and J dropped 8; count of bases not matched to a gene: 8. CDR3 length: 15 amino acids. CDR1 and CDR2 (germline): SGDLS, YYNGEE.

The chain joins TRBV6-5 to TRBJ1-6; tentatively, D is TRBD1 (6 bases). This CDR3 has 14 residues. V lost 7 bases and J 7 bases, leaving 14 bases between the germline ends. Germline CDR1 reads MNHEY; CDR2 reads SVGAGI. The CDR3 coding sequence is TGTGCCAGCACCCCGGGACAACCAAATTCACCCCTCCACTTT. Protein: CASTPGQPNSPLHF.

V usage is TRBV19 and J usage is TRBJ2-7; possibly TRBD2 for D (5 bases). V lost 3 bases to trimming and J lost 6 bases, with 12 bases between them. The CDR3 spans 13 residues. Germline V gives CDR1 LNHDA, CDR2 SQIVND (reference sequence). This CDR3 is CASSITGMGEQYF. CDR3 in DNA: TGTGCCAGTAGTATTACGGGGATGGGCGAGCAGTACTTC.

The gene calls are TRBV11-2 and TRBJ2-7; the match to TRBD1 covers 7 bases. CDR1 and CDR2 from the germline V gene are SGHAT and FQNNGV. CDR3 length equals 11 residues. The J segment lost 9 bases and the V segment lost 4 bases, leaving 3 bases of the junction unmatched. The CDR3 is CASSSHRGQYV. The CDR3 DNA follows: TGTGCCAGCAGCTCACACAGGGGGCAGTACGTC.